These 20 T cell receptor beta chains originate from one sample sequenced in a study of shared clonotypes between healthy human individuals (TCRdb year 2020). The method behind the library was the immunoSEQ multiplex PCR assay. TCRdb limited this immuneACCESS table to in-frame rearrangements with V and J called. A share of clones is missing; checked studies link under half to unresolved V genes, and the rest is unexplained. Recorded for this sample are approximately 1.4 million clones; approximately 98% of them occurred a single time. The ten top clones hold about 0.45% of the sample. The sample consisted of naive CD4+ T cells sorted from blood. Per the publication, the cell subset or site label means: CD45RA+ positively selected. The receptors here all came from a man under 40 in good health.

V and J are TRBV18 and TRBJ2-7; no definite D call. The CDR3 is 13 residues long. The germline gives CDR1 KGHSH, CDR2 LQKENI. The ends were cut back, 4 bases at V and 7 bases at J, with 14 bases in the middle. The CDR3 DNA reads TGTGCCAGCTCACGATTGCTTAGAGGTGAGCAGTACTTC. Amino acid sequence: CASSRLLRGEQYF.

This chain connects TRBV5-6 to TRBJ2-3; no reliable D call. Trimming cost V 0 bases and J 10 bases, with 15 bases left between them. This CDR3 region has 14 residues. Germline CDR1 reads SGHDT; CDR2 reads YYEEEE. CDR3: CASSLGPLLVAQYF. The CDR3 region has the DNA TGTGCCAGCAGCTTGGGACCCCTGCTAGTGGCGCAGTATTTT.

The DNA for the CDR3 is TGTGCCATCAGCCCCAATCCCGACTGGGCCTACAATGAGCAGTTCTTC. Amino acid sequence: CAISPNPDWAYNEQFF. V usage is TRBV10-3 and J usage is TRBJ2-1; no reliable D call. The CDR3 has 16 residues. Germline V gene lookup returns CDR1 ENHRY and CDR2 SYGVKD. The ends were cut back, 6 bases at V and 2 bases at J, with 17 bases in the middle.

The genes are TRBV19 and TRBJ2-7, with 8 nucleotides matching TRBD1. This CDR3 is built from 16 residues. Germline CDR1 is LNHDA and CDR2 is SQIVND (reference sequence). V lost 7 bases, J lost 1 base, and 12 bases stayed unmatched. This chain's CDR3 is CASTSPEGQESYEQYF. The CDR3 DNA follows: TGTGCCAGTACCTCCCCCGAGGGACAGGAGTCCTACGAGCAGTACTTC. Based on the CDR3 plus reference TRBV19 and TRBJ2-7, the full variable domain is DGGITQSPKYLFRKEGQNVTLSCEQNLNHDAMYWYRQDPGQGLRLIYYSQIVNDFQKGDIAEGYSVSREKKESFPLTVTSAQKNPTAFYLCASTSPEGQESYEQYFGPGTRLTVT.

V and J are TRBV5-1 and TRBJ1-1; D remains unclear. Between the trimmed V and J ends, which lost 3 bases and 1 base, there was a span of 10 bases. CDR3 length equals 14 residues. Germline lookup yields CDR1 SGHRS and CDR2 YFSETQ. Here the CDR3 DNA reads TGCGCCAGCAGCTCGTCCCTCCGGAACACTGAAGCTTTCTTT. Residues: CASSSSLRNTEAFF.

Notes on this clone: The same CDR3 also results from other DNA sequences found in this sample. The rearrangement links TRBV9 to TRBJ2-5; D perhaps matches TRBD2 (6 bases). The CDR3 consists of 13 residues. Germline loops: CDR1 SGDLS, CDR2 YYNGEE. Trimming took off 0 bases at V and 5 bases at J, with 8 bases between the two ends. For the CDR3, the DNA is TGTGCCAGCAGCGTAGGTCTAGCGGAGACCCAGTACTTC. Translation gives CASSVGLAETQYF.

V and J are TRBV5-4 and TRBJ2-2; either TRBD1 or TRBD2 may fit D (5 bases each). Germline assignment: CDR1 SGHNT and CDR2 YYREEE (reference sequence). Trimming took 6 bases from V and 7 from J, leaving 19 bases between them. This CDR3 is built from 15 residues. CDR3 sequence: CASTLGGKQVGELFF. CDR3 in DNA: TGTGCCAGCACCCTTGGGGGAAAACAGGTCGGGGAGCTGTTTTTT.

The CDR3 region is CASSTLGGAPNEQFF. The DNA for the CDR3 is TGTGCCAGTAGTACTCTCGGGGGGGCGCCGAATGAGCAGTTCTTC. The chain has TRBV19 and TRBJ2-1; the match to TRBD2 covers 8 bases. Trimming cost V 4 bases and J 7 bases; bases outside gene matches: 9. CDR1 is LNHDA and CDR2 is SQIVND in the germline V gene (reference sequence). CDR3 length: 15 amino acids. The entire variable domain, with the rest obtained from reference TRBV19 and TRBJ2-1, is as follows: DGGITQSPKYLFRKEGQNVTLSCEQNLNHDAMYWYRQDPGQGLRLIYYSQIVNDFQKGDIAEGYSVSREKKESFPLTVTSAQKNPTAFYLCASSTLGGAPNEQFFGPGTRLTVL.

The chain uses TRBV18 and TRBJ2-2; possibly TRBD1 for D (5 bases). Trimming shortened V by 4 bases and J by 3 bases, and 9 bases separated the two germline ends. Per germline, CDR1 KGHSH and CDR2 LQKENI. The CDR3 has 14 amino acids. CDR3 DNA: TGTGCCAGCTCACTAACAGGATACACCGGGGAGCTGTTTTTT. Translation: CASSLTGYTGELFF.

The J gene is TRBJ2-3, the V gene TRBV9; 14 bases match TRBD2. CDR3 length: 16 residues. J was trimmed by 6 bases and V by 3 bases; bases with no gene match: 6. Germline CDR1 SGDLS, CDR2 YYNGEE. CDR3 coding DNA: TGTGCCAGCAGCGAAACTGGGACTAGCGGGAGTGATACGCAGTATTTT. This encodes CASSETGTSGSDTQYF.

The V and J genes are TRBV5-1 and TRBJ2-7; D not resolved. The CDR3 has 15 amino acids. The germline gives CDR1 SGHRS, CDR2 YFSETQ. The V end lost 7 bases, the J end lost 4 bases, and 21 bases lay between the germline ends. The CDR3: CASRPGATSTYEQYF. The CDR3 nucleotides are TGCGCCAGCCGACCCGGAGCGACCTCTACTTACGAGCAGTACTTC.

In DNA, the CDR3 is TGCGCCAGCAGCATGGGACAAACGAACACCGGGGAGCTGTTTTTT. This sequence encodes CASSMGQTNTGELFF. The rearrangement joins TRBV5-1 to TRBJ2-2; tentatively, D is TRBD1 (6 bases). This CDR3 has 15 residues. Germline values: CDR1 SGHRS, CDR2 YFSETQ. Trimming cost V 4 bases and J 0 bases, with 10 bases left between them.

The J gene is TRBJ1-1, the V gene TRBV27, with D unresolved. Germline assignment: CDR1 MNHEY and CDR2 SMNVEV (reference sequence). The CDR3 sequence is 14 residues long. The ends were cut back, 4 bases at V and 1 base at J, with 10 bases in the middle. The CDR3 sequence: CASSSGRRNTEAFF. In DNA form, the CDR3 reads TGTGCCAGCAGTTCGGGCAGGAGGAACACTGAAGCTTTCTTT.

This clone has just one count. The V call is TRBV5-1, the J call TRBJ2-3; D call uncertain. The V and J ends lost 3 bases and 1 base respectively, with 12 bases between them. CDR3 length equals 15 residues. Germline V CDR1 and CDR2: SGHRS, YFSETQ. CDR3 loop: CASSSGRSGTDTQYF. The CDR3 coding sequence is TGCGCCAGCAGCTCCGGACGGTCTGGCACAGATACGCAGTATTTT.

The chain is built from TRBV11-2 and TRBJ2-3, with D possibly called TRBD1 or TRBD2 (5 bases each). CDR1 SGHAT and CDR2 FQNNGV come from the germline V gene. V was cut by 1 base and J by 9 bases, with 14 bases left in between. The CDR3 has 14 residues. The CDR3: CASSLVTGDGTQYF. The CDR3 DNA follows: TGTGCCAGCAGCTTAGTGACTGGGGACGGAACGCAGTATTTT.

The V and J genes are TRBV7-9 and TRBJ2-2, with D possibly TRBD1 on 5 matching bases. From germline, CDR1 is SEHNR and CDR2 FQNEAQ (reference sequence). The CDR3 runs 18 residues. V dropped 2 bases and J dropped 5 bases, with 21 bases sitting between them. The CDR3 nucleotides read TGTGCCAGCAGCTTAATAGGCTTTACGGACATTGATACCGGGGAGCTGTTTTTT. It encodes CASSLIGFTDIDTGELFF.

The CDR3 sequence: CASSSRVTTYNEQFF. The CDR3 DNA sequence: TGTGCCAGCAGCTCGCGGGTTACCACATACAATGAGCAGTTCTTC. The V and J genes are TRBV7-6 and TRBJ2-1; D is perhaps TRBD2 (5 bases). The CDR3 is 15 residues long. The V end lost 4 bases, the J end lost 4 bases, and 14 bases lay between the germline ends. Germline-derived CDR1 and CDR2 are SGHVS and FNYEAQ.

The chain is built from TRBV4-1 and TRBJ2-3, with TRBD2 identical over 10 bases. V shed 3 bases and J 2 bases; nucleotides not matched to a gene: 20. CDR3 size: 21 residues. Germline-derived CDR1 and CDR2 are MGHRA and YSYEKL. CDR3 in DNA: TGCGCCAGCAGCCAGCTGCCTCCTCCAGCGGGAGGGCCGGGGTTCACAGATACGCAGTATTTT. This gives the protein CASSQLPPPAGGPGFTDTQYF.

On this clone: The identical CDR3 is also encoded by other nucleotide sequences in the sample. The rearrangement links TRBV19 to TRBJ1-5; unclear D gene. Germline V gene lookup returns CDR1 LNHDA and CDR2 SQIVND (reference sequence). V gave up 1 base and J gave up 7 bases, with 5 bases separating them. The CDR3 runs to 12 residues. CDR3 coding DNA: TGTGCCAGTAGTATAGCGGGGCAGCCCCAGCATTTT. It codes for CASSIAGQPQHF. The variable domain in full, with the rest retrieved from reference TRBV19 and TRBJ1-5, is DGGITQSPKYLFRKEGQNVTLSCEQNLNHDAMYWYRQDPGQGLRLIYYSQIVNDFQKGDIAEGYSVSREKKESFPLTVTSAQKNPTAFYLCASSIAGQPQHFGDGTRLSIL.

V and J are TRBV28 and TRBJ2-2; TRBD1 might be the D (5 bases). CDR3 length: 14 residues. The germline V gene encodes CDR1 MDHEN and CDR2 SYDVKM. Between the trimmed V and J ends, which lost 3 bases and 5 bases, there was a span of 10 bases. The CDR3 is CASSLGGQTGELFF. Here the CDR3 DNA reads TGTGCCAGCAGTTTGGGCGGACAAACCGGGGAGCTGTTTTTT.